One sample yielded the 14 T cell receptor beta chains listed below, sequenced in a study of blood T cell repertoires in COVID-19. The assay was immunoSEQ multiplex PCR, and TCRdb's table has in-frame clones only and misses some. The top ten hold 1% of the sample, which has around 290,000 clones, nearly 90% seen once. Sequences were obtained from PBMCs or T cells enriched from blood (not recorded which). These receptors originate from a woman in her twenties or thirties who had recovered from COVID-19.

This clone occurred a few times. This chain connects TRBV7-3 to TRBJ1-2; D possibly corresponds to TRBD1 (5 bases). CDR1 is SGHTA, CDR2 FQGTGA, per germline. CDR3 size: 14 residues. Trimming took 4 bases from V and 1 from J, leaving 10 bases between them. The CDR3 loop reads CASSSGRDNYGYTF. In nucleotides, the CDR3 is TGTGCCAGCAGCTCGGGCAGGGATAACTATGGCTACACCTTC.

V and J are TRBV12-3 or TRBV12-4 and TRBJ1-2, with D maybe TRBD1 (5 bases). The CDR3 totals 13 residues. Trimming stripped 2 bases from V and 4 bases from J, with 8 bases between. CDR3: CASSLTGTYGYTF. The CDR3 DNA reads as TGTGCCAGCAGTTTAACAGGTACCTATGGCTACACCTTC.

This chain connects TRBV19 to TRBJ1-1; D might be TRBD1 (5 bases). V shed 3 bases and J shed 1 base, with 15 bases lying between them. Germline loops: CDR1 LNHDA, CDR2 SQIVND (reference sequence). The CDR3 spans 16 residues. The CDR3 protein is CASSITAKGWNTEAFF. The CDR3 nucleotides read TGTGCCAGTAGTATCACAGCGAAGGGGTGGAACACTGAAGCTTTCTTT.

This rearrangement joins TRBV7-3 to TRBJ1-2, with 11 bases aligning to TRBD1. Trimming removed 4 bases from V and 8 bases from J; junction bases left unmatched: 9. The germline V gene encodes CDR1 SGHTA and CDR2 FQGTGA. The CDR3 consists of 15 residues. The CDR3 reads CASSSGTGGRRGYTF. The CDR3 DNA is TGTGCCAGCAGCTCAGGGACAGGGGGGAGGCGCGGCTACACCTTC.

The gene calls are TRBV7-2 and TRBJ1-2, with D hard to call. CDR1 is SGHTA and CDR2 is FQGNSA in the germline V gene. This CDR3 comprises 14 residues. V dropped 1 base and J dropped 2 bases, with 8 bases sitting between them. The CDR3 sequence: CASSLVGENYGYTF. For the CDR3, the DNA is TGTGCCAGCAGCTTAGTGGGAGAAAACTATGGCTACACCTTC. Combining the CDR3 with reference TRBV7-2 and TRBJ1-2 gives the whole variable domain GAGVSQSPSNKVTEKGKDVELRCDPISGHTALYWYRQSLGQGLEFLIYFQGNSAPDKSGLPSDRFSAERTGGSVSTLTIQRTQQEDSAVYLCASSLVGENYGYTFGSGTRLTVV.

V is TRBV2 and J is TRBJ1-1; 9 positions match TRBD1. The V gene end was trimmed by 2 bases and the J gene end by 1 base; junction bases not matched to a gene: 5. CDR1 SNHLY and CDR2 FYNNEI come from the germline V gene. The CDR3 is 16 residues long. In DNA form, the CDR3 reads TGTGCCAGCAGTGAACGAGGGGACAGGGCGAACACTGAAGCTTTCTTT. Its protein product is CASSERGDRANTEAFF.

The genes are TRBV6-2 or TRBV6-3 and TRBJ2-1; 7 nucleotides line up with TRBD2. The CDR3 length is 15 residues. In germline, CDR1 is MNHEY, CDR2 SVGEGT. V shed 2 bases, J shed 4 bases, and the junction held 5 bases outside the gene matches. The CDR3 DNA follows: TGTGCCAGCAGTTACGGGAGGGGCCCTTACAATGAGCAGTTCTTC. It is translated as CASSYGRGPYNEQFF.

The rearrangement links TRBV4-1 to TRBJ1-6; D remains unclear. The CDR3 runs to 15 residues. V was clipped by 4 bases and J by 3 bases, with 10 bases between them. Germline CDR1 MGHRA, CDR2 YSYEKL. CDR3: CASSRSKSYNSPLHF. CDR3 bases: TGCGCCAGCAGCCGGTCAAAGAGCTATAATTCACCCCTCCACTTT.

V is TRBV19 and J is TRBJ1-2; 8 bases match TRBD1. CDR3 length: 13 amino acids. The V segment lost 6 bases and the J segment 2 bases; nucleotides outside the gene matches: 2. The germline gives CDR1 LNHDA, CDR2 SQIVND (reference sequence). The CDR3 DNA reads TGTGCCAGTAGGGACAGGGCCAACTATGGCTACACCTTC. Protein: CASRDRANYGYTF. Drawing the rest from reference TRBV19 and TRBJ1-2, the complete variable domain is DGGITQSPKYLFRKEGQNVTLSCEQNLNHDAMYWYRQDPGQGLRLIYYSQIVNDFQKGDIAEGYSVSREKKESFPLTVTSAQKNPTAFYLCASRDRANYGYTFGSGTRLTVV.

This chain links TRBV25-1 with TRBJ1-5; a weak D match, TRBD1 (5 bases). Per germline, CDR1 MGHDK and CDR2 SYGVNS. The CDR3 contains 14 residues. Trimming took off 0 bases at V and 4 bases at J, with 7 bases between the two ends. The CDR3 nucleotides read TGTGCCAGCAGTGAATACGGGGGGAATCAGCCCCAGCATTTT. Translating it yields CASSEYGGNQPQHF.

CDR3 bases: TGTGCCAGCAGCTTAGCGGGGACTAGTTCTTCCGCTACGCAGTATTTT. Translated, it gives CASSLAGTSSSATQYF. The chain has TRBV7-3 and TRBJ2-3; 8 bases line up with TRBD2. Germline V gene data show CDR1 as SGHTA and CDR2 as FQGTGA. The CDR3 is 16 amino acids. Germline trimming cut 2 bases from V and 8 bases from J; bases unmatched to any gene: 12. Together with reference TRBV7-3 and TRBJ2-3, the CDR3 gives the full variable domain: GAGVSQTPSNKVTEKGKYVELRCDPISGHTALYWYRQSLGQGPEFLIYFQGTGAADDSGLPNDRFFAVRPEGSVSTLKIQRTERGDSAVYLCASSLAGTSSSATQYFGPGTRLTVL.

The J gene is TRBJ1-2, the V gene TRBV28; 8 bases fit TRBD1. Germline V lookup: CDR1 MDHEN, CDR2 SYDVKM. This CDR3 spans 16 amino acids. With V trimmed by 5 bases and J by 1 base, 9 bases remained unmatched. Written as DNA, the CDR3 is TGTGCCAGCAGTCCTCGCCTGGGACAGGTTAACTATGGCTACACCTTC. Protein: CASSPRLGQVNYGYTF.

The genes are TRBV28 and TRBJ2-3, with TRBD2 matching 9 bases. The germline gives CDR1 MDHEN, CDR2 SYDVKM. After removal of 6 bases from V and 6 bases from J, the junction contained 7 bases not matched to a gene. The CDR3 has 14 amino acids. CDR3 loop: CASSPGLAFDTQYF. CDR3 nucleotides: TGTGCCAGCAGCCCGGGACTAGCTTTCGATACGCAGTATTTT. Using reference TRBV28 and TRBJ2-3 for the parts outside the CDR3, the full variable domain is DVKVTQSSRYLVKRTGEKVFLECVQDMDHENMFWYRQDPGLGLRLIYFSYDVKMKEKGDIPEGYSVSREKKERFSLILESASTNQTSMYLCASSPGLAFDTQYFGPGTRLTVL.

There are a few counts of this clone. The chain employs TRBV10-3 and TRBJ1-5, with D unclear. This CDR3 region has 11 residues. Deletions cut 4 bases from V and 9 bases from J, with 7 bases between. From germline, CDR1 is ENHRY and CDR2 SYGVKD. CDR3 sequence (DNA): TGTGCCATCAGTGTAGAAAGGCCCCAGCATTTT. Encoded protein: CAISVERPQHF.